The 8 T cell receptor beta chains below all came from one sample that was sequenced in a study of identical twins. Via MiXCR, TCRdb re-called the 5' RACE reads, giving one row per CDR3 protein. This table holds about 730,000 distinct CDR3 sequences, about 20% found once. These data were also filed under a second study, of T cells expressing NK-cell markers.

The specimen was PBMCs. The receptors were sampled from a woman in her late teens or twenties in good health.

This clonotype was seen ten or more times. The CDR3, as DNA: TGCAGTGCATCGACACAACGTGAAGCTTTCTTT. Amino acid sequence: CSASTQREAFF. The chain joins TRBV20-1 to TRBJ1-1; D uncertain. The CDR3 totals 11 residues. Trimming took 6 bases from V and 7 from J, leaving 12 bases between them. CDR1 and CDR2 from the germline V gene are DFQATT and SNEGSKA (reference sequence).

This chain joins TRBV7-9 and TRBJ1-1; D unclear. Trimming shortened V by 9 bases and J by 6 bases, and 17 bases separated the two germline ends. Per germline, CDR1 SEHNR and CDR2 FQNEAQ (reference sequence). The CDR3 contains 13 residues. The DNA of the CDR3 is TGTGCCAGTTCAATAGTGAGGGCATCTGAAGCTTTCTTT. This codes for CASSIVRASEAFF.

The genes are TRBV20-1 and TRBJ2-6; unclear D gene. CDR1 is DFQATT, CDR2 SNEGSKA, per germline (reference sequence). V lost 0 bases and J lost 0, with 6 bases in between. CDR3 length: 15 residues. The CDR3 DNA reads TGCAGTGCTAGAGATCTTGGCTCTGGGGCCAACGTCCTGACTTTC. This translates into CSARDLGSGANVLTF.

This clonotype appeared a few times. The rearrangement uses TRBV5-1 and TRBJ1-2, with D possibly TRBD1 on 6 matching bases. Per germline, CDR1 SGHRS and CDR2 YFSETQ. The V gene lost 7 bases and the J gene lost 4 bases, with 17 bases spanning the gap. The CDR3 runs to 14 residues. As DNA, the CDR3 is TGCGCCAGCGGACAGAGCCACCCTAGCTATGGCTACACCTTC. This sequence encodes CASGQSHPSYGYTF. The complete variable domain, with remaining parts taken from reference TRBV5-1 and TRBJ1-2, reads KAGVTQTPRYLIKTRGQQVTLSCSPISGHRSVSWYQQTPGQGLQFLFEYFSETQRNKGNFPGRFSGRQFSNSRSEMNVSTLELGDSALYLCASGQSHPSYGYTFGSGTRLTVV.

The J gene is TRBJ2-5, the V gene TRBV20-1; 8 positions match TRBD2. CDR1 DFQATT and CDR2 SNEGSKA come from the germline V gene (reference sequence). The CDR3 loop spans 14 amino acids. The J segment lost 4 bases and the V segment lost 1 base, leaving 5 bases of the junction unmatched. As DNA, the CDR3 is TGCAGTGCTAGAGGACCGGGGGGGGGAGAGACCCAGTACTTC. Its protein product is CSARGPGGGETQYF.

This clonotype has a handful of counts. The chain links TRBV6-5 to TRBJ1-2; 9 bases map to TRBD1. CDR1 MNHEY and CDR2 SVGAGI come from the germline V gene. The CDR3 spans 14 residues. The trim removed 1 base at V and 8 bases at J, leaving 5 bases unmatched. The CDR3 protein is CASSYWGTGNGYTF. The CDR3 DNA reads as TGTGCCAGCAGTTACTGGGGGACAGGGAACGGCTACACCTTC.

This clonotype was observed many times. The genes are TRBV20-1 and TRBJ1-3; D ambiguous. This CDR3 contains 13 residues. The germline V gene encodes CDR1 DFQATT and CDR2 SNEGSKA (reference sequence). Trimming cost V 5 bases and J 0 bases, with 8 bases left between them. The CDR3 loop reads CSARLISGNTIYF. For the CDR3, the DNA is TGCAGTGCTCGTCTGATCTCTGGAAACACCATATATTTT.

V gene TRBV7-2 combines with J gene TRBJ2-3, with TRBD2 as a possible D gene (7 bases). Germline lookup yields CDR1 SGHTA and CDR2 FQGNSA. V was cut by 1 base and J by 0 bases, with 11 bases left in between. The CDR3 length is 16 residues. Written as DNA, the CDR3 is TGTGCCAGCAGCTTAGTGAGGGGGGGGAGCACAGATACGCAGTATTTT. Its protein is CASSLVRGGSTDTQYF.